These T cell receptor beta chains were read from a single sample in a study of T-cell reconstitution after alpha-beta-depleted transplantation in children. A single record per CDR3 protein comes from TCRdb applying MiXCR to the PCR reads. Here the sample spans approximately 270,000 distinct CDR3 sequences, approximately 9.6% being singletons. Source: PBMCs from the stem cell graft donor, taken from the stem cell graft. The receptors come from a human donor who donated a stem cell graft to a child with SCID. Each CDR3 is given with its conserved first and last residue. The D gene is left open where the match is weak. Where a row states a size, it is once, few, many or the class of an expanded clone; other rows omit it.

V gene	D gene	J gene	clone size	CDR3 protein	CDR3 DNA
TRBV7-9	-	TRBJ1-4	-	CASSVQGLREKLFF	TGTGCCAGCAGCGTCCAGGGTTTGCGTGAAAAACTGTTTTTT
TRBV5-1	-	TRBJ2-1	few	CASSPGGTASYNEQFF	TGCGCCAGCAGCCCCGGGGGTACCGCCTCCTACAATGAGCAGTTCTTC
TRBV5-8	-	TRBJ2-1	-	CASSGLLVEQFF	TGTGCCAGCAGCGGCCTTCTGGTTGAGCAGTTCTTC
TRBV7-9	-	TRBJ2-7	-	CASSLFQGGVYEQYF	TGTGCCAGCAGCTTGTTCCAAGGGGGGGTGTACGAGCAGTACTTC
TRBV13	-	TRBJ2-3	-	CASGRHEGADTQYF	TGTGCCAGCGGGAGACACGAGGGGGCAGATACGCAGTATTTT
TRBV27	-	TRBJ1-6	-	CASRGDLNSPLHF	TGTGCCAGCAGGGGGGATCTTAATTCACCCCTCCACTTT
TRBV7-9	TRBD1	TRBJ1-2	-	CASSLGSGTGAGYTF	TGTGCCAGCAGCTTAGGGTCCGGGACAGGGGCTGGCTACACCTTC
TRBV13	-	TRBJ2-2	-	CASSLGVAENTGELFF	TGTGCCAGCAGCTTAGGAGTAGCGGAAAACACCGGGGAGCTGTTTTTT
TRBV7-6	-	TRBJ2-7	few	CASSGGGPYEQYF	TGTGCCAGCAGTGGCGGGGGCCCCTACGAGCAGTACTTC
TRBV7-8	TRBD1	TRBJ2-7	many	CASSLGFRLDRAYEQYF	TGTGCCAGCAGCTTAGGGTTCAGGCTTGACAGGGCGTACGAGCAGTACTTC
TRBV7-2	-	TRBJ2-1	-	CASSLRELSYNEQFF	TGTGCCAGCAGCTTAAGGGAACTGTCCTACAATGAGCAGTTCTTC
TRBV20-1	TRBD2	TRBJ2-1	few	CSADAVRGGANEQFF	TGCAGTGCCGACGCCGTCCGCGGGGGGGCCAATGAGCAGTTCTTC
TRBV10-1	-	TRBJ2-3	-	CASSESRGGGDTQYF	TGCGCCAGCAGTGAGTCGAGAGGGGGTGGAGATACGCAGTATTTT
TRBV15	TRBD2	TRBJ2-1	-	CATSSGPGLRGDEQFF	TGTGCCACCAGCAGCGGGCCGGGACTCCGGGGGGATGAGCAGTTCTTC
TRBV20-1	TRBD1	TRBJ2-7	-	CSVPDRGRGSLYEQYF	TGCAGTGTCCCGGACAGGGGGCGGGGGTCCCTATACGAGCAGTACTTC
TRBV4-1	TRBD2	TRBJ2-1	-	CASSLRGFIETSGGANEQFF	TGCGCCAGCAGCCTAAGAGGGTTTATTGAGACTAGCGGGGGGGCCAATGAGCAGTTCTTC
TRBV6-5	TRBD2	TRBJ2-1	-	CASSHRGGRYEQFF	TGTGCCAGCAGTCACCGGGGGGGCCGTTATGAGCAGTTCTTC
TRBV18	-	TRBJ2-2	-	CASSPVLLRAPNTGELFF	TGTGCCAGCTCACCTGTATTACTGCGTGCACCGAACACCGGGGAGCTGTTTTTT
TRBV12-3/TRBV12-4	-	TRBJ2-1	-	CASQGGHNEQFF	TGTGCCAGCCAGGGGGGCCACAATGAGCAGTTCTTC
TRBV5-1	TRBD2	TRBJ2-5	few	CASSLVISGGRETQYF	TGCGCCAGCAGCTTGGTGATTAGCGGGGGGCGAGAGACCCAGTACTTC
TRBV12-3/TRBV12-4	TRBD1	TRBJ1-1	few	CAGGGDRGGTEAFF	TGTGCCGGGGGAGGGGACAGGGGTGGCACTGAAGCTTTCTTT
TRBV10-3	-	TRBJ1-1	few	CALSGDHTEAFF	TGTGCCCTATCAGGGGACCACACTGAAGCTTTCTTT
TRBV29-1	TRBD1	TRBJ2-7	-	CSVLKRDRGPYEQYF	TGCAGCGTTTTAAAAAGGGACAGGGGCCCCTACGAGCAGTACTTC
TRBV20-1	TRBD2	TRBJ2-5	few	CSATVGLAEETQYF	TGCAGTGCTACCGTGGGACTAGCGGAAGAGACCCAGTACTTC
TRBV4-1	-	TRBJ2-2	-	CASSHFDGGELFF	TGCGCCAGCAGCCACTTCGATGGCGGGGAGCTGTTTTTT
TRBV7-9	-	TRBJ1-1	few	CASSRASTEAFF	TGTGCCAGCAGCCGCGCCTCCACTGAAGCTTTCTTT
TRBV7-7	-	TRBJ1-1	few	CASSPTGLYTEAFF	TGTGCCAGCAGCCCTACGGGACTATACACTGAAGCTTTCTTT
TRBV5-6	TRBD1	TRBJ2-3	few	CASSKDRGSTDTQYF	TGTGCCAGCAGTAAGGACAGGGGAAGCACAGATACGCAGTATTTT
TRBV6-1	-	TRBJ2-3	-	CASSPAWGTDTQYF	TGTGCCAGCAGTCCCGCCTGGGGCACAGATACGCAGTATTTT
TRBV4-2	TRBD1	TRBJ2-5	many	CASSQGDRGEETQYF	TGTGCCAGCAGCCAAGGGGACAGGGGCGAAGAGACCCAGTACTTC
TRBV5-1	TRBD1	TRBJ2-3	-	CASSLEPWTGATDTQYF	TGCGCCAGCAGCTTGGAACCTTGGACAGGGGCGACAGATACGCAGTATTTT
TRBV20-1	TRBD1	TRBJ1-2	-	CSARDRGRGYGYTF	TGCAGTGCCAGGGACAGGGGGCGCGGGTATGGCTACACCTTC
TRBV20-1	-	TRBJ2-3	many	CSAVRGVRDTQYF	TGCAGTGCTGTACGAGGGGTCCGGGATACGCAGTATTTT
TRBV24-1	TRBD1	TRBJ2-3	many	CATSGGTGSTDTQYF	TGTGCCACCAGTGGGGGGACAGGGAGCACAGATACGCAGTATTTT
TRBV12-5	-	TRBJ2-4	-	CASGSPLAGTYKNIQYF	TGTGCTAGTGGTTCTCCGCTTGCCGGGACGTACAAAAACATTCAGTACTTC
TRBV7-6	TRBD2	TRBJ2-1	-	CASSLATSGGAVEQFF	TGTGCCAGCAGCTTAGCGACTAGCGGGGGGGCGGTTGAGCAGTTCTTC
TRBV5-1	TRBD2	TRBJ2-3	few	CASSLDGLAGSTDTQYF	TGCGCCAGCAGCTTAGACGGACTAGCGGGGAGCACAGATACGCAGTATTTT
TRBV4-1	TRBD2	TRBJ2-5	few	CASSGLAAPETQYF	TGCGCCAGCAGTGGACTAGCGGCCCCAGAGACCCAGTACTTC
TRBV6-1	TRBD1	TRBJ1-5	-	CASRAGTGGNQPQHF	TGTGCCAGCAGGGCCGGGACAGGGGGGAATCAGCCCCAGCATTTT
TRBV18	TRBD2	TRBJ2-5	-	CASSPGLEVRTQYF	TGTGCCAGCTCACCGGGACTAGAGGTTAGGACCCAGTACTTC
TRBV12-3/TRBV12-4	-	TRBJ2-2	few	CASSPDHTGELFF	TGTGCCAGCAGTCCCGACCACACCGGGGAGCTGTTTTTT
TRBV5-4	TRBD1	TRBJ2-5	-	CASTRGQQETQYF	TGTGCCAGCACCCGGGGACAGCAAGAGACCCAGTACTTC
TRBV27	-	TRBJ1-2	-	CASRKTDTHYGYTF	TGTGCCAGCAGAAAAACTGATACCCACTATGGCTACACCTTC
TRBV6-5	-	TRBJ1-1	many	CASSYPSINTEAFF	TGTGCCAGCAGTTACCCGAGCATCAACACTGAAGCTTTCTTT
TRBV7-6	-	TRBJ2-7	-	CASTPGDSVYEQYF	TGTGCCAGCACCCCGGGGGACAGTGTCTACGAGCAGTACTTC
TRBV20-1	TRBD1	TRBJ1-2	few	CSATTGGDYGYTF	TGCAGTGCTACAACAGGGGGAGACTATGGCTACACCTTC
TRBV12-3/TRBV12-4	-	TRBJ1-1	-	CASSLLLGNTEAFF	TGTGCCAGCAGTTTATTGTTGGGGAACACTGAAGCTTTCTTT
TRBV20-1	-	TRBJ2-7	few	CSARDYQGSEQYF	TGCAGTGCTAGAGATTACCAAGGGTCCGAGCAGTACTTC
TRBV3-1	TRBD1	TRBJ2-5	-	CASSQGDRETQYF	TGTGCCAGCAGCCAAGGGGACAGAGAGACCCAGTACTTC
TRBV12-3/TRBV12-4	-	TRBJ1-1	few	CASTIAQNTEAFF	TGTGCCAGCACCATAGCCCAAAACACTGAAGCTTTCTTT
TRBV6-5	-	TRBJ2-7	-	CASSYGQGHEQYF	TGTGCCAGCAGTTACGGGCAGGGACACGAGCAGTACTTC
TRBV20-1	-	TRBJ1-1	-	CSAHTGRRDTEAFF	TGCAGTGCTCATACAGGGCGGAGGGACACTGAAGCTTTCTTT
TRBV24-1	-	TRBJ2-2	-	CATSDTPGTGELFF	TGTGCCACCAGTGATACCCCCGGGACCGGGGAGCTGTTTTTT